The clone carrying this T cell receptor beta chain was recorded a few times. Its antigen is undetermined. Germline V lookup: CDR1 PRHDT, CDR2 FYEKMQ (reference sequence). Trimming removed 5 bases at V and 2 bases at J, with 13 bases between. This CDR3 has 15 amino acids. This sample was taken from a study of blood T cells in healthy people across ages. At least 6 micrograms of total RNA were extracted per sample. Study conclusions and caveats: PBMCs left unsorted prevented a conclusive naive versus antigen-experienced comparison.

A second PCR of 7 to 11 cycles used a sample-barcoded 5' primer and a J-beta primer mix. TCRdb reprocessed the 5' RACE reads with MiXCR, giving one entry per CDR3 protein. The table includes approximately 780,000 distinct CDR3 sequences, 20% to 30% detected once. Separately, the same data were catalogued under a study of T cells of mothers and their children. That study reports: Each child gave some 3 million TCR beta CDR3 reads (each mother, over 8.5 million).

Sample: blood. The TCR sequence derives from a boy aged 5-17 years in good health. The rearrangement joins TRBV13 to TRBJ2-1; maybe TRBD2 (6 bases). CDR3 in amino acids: CASSISGNTYNEQFF. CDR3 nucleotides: TGTGCCAGCAGCATTAGCGGAAATACCTACAATGAGCAGTTCTTC.